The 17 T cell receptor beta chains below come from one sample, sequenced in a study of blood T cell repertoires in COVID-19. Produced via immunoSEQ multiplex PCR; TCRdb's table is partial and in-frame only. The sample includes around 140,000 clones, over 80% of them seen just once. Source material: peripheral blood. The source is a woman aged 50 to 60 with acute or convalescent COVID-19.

The CDR3 sequence is CASRGTGGEQYF. The CDR3 bases are TGTGCCAGCAGGGGGACAGGGGGCGAGCAGTACTTC. J is TRBJ2-7 and V is TRBV2; 11 positions match TRBD1. Germline CDR1 and CDR2: SNHLY and FYNNEI. V dropped 6 bases and J dropped 6; count of bases not matched to a gene: 1. This CDR3 comprises 12 residues.

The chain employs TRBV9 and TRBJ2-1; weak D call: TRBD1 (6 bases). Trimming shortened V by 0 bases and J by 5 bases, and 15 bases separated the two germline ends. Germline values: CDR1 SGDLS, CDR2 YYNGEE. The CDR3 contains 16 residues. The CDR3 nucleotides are TGTGCCAGCAGCGTAGGAGGGGGAAGGTTCAACAATGAGCAGTTCTTC. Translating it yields CASSVGGGRFNNEQFF.

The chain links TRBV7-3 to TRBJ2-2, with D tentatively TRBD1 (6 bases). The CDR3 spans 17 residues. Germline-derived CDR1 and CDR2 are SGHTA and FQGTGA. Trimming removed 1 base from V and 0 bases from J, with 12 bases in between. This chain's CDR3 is CASSLSVDSSNTGELFF. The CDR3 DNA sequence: TGTGCCAGCAGCTTAAGTGTGGACAGCTCGAACACCGGGGAGCTGTTTTTT.

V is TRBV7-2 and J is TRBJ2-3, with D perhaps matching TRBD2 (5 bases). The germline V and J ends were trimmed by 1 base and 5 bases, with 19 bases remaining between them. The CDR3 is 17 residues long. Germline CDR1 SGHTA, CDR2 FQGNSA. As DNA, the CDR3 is TGTGCCAGCAGCTTAGTTCCCGGTCAACTAGGACGAGATACGCAGTATTTT. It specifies CASSLVPGQLGRDTQYF. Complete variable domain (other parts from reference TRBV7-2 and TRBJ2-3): GAGVSQSPSNKVTEKGKDVELRCDPISGHTALYWYRQSLGQGLEFLIYFQGNSAPDKSGLPSDRFSAERTGGSVSTLTIQRTQQEDSAVYLCASSLVPGQLGRDTQYFGPGTRLTVL.

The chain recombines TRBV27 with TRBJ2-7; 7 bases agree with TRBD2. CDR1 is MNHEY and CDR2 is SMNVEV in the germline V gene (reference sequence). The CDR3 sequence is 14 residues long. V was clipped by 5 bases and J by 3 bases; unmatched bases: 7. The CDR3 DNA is TGTGCCAGCAGTATCAGCGGGACCTACTACGAGCAGTACTTC. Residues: CASSISGTYYEQYF.

The CDR3, as DNA: TGTGCCAGCAGTTTATCCCAACAGTTTACCCCCTACGAGCAGTACTTC. Translation gives CASSLSQQFTPYEQYF. The V gene is TRBV27, the J gene TRBJ2-7; D ambiguous. The CDR3 is 16 residues long. CDR1 MNHEY and CDR2 SMNVEV come from the germline V gene (reference sequence). The V end lost 0 bases, the J end lost 2 bases, and 14 bases lay between the germline ends.

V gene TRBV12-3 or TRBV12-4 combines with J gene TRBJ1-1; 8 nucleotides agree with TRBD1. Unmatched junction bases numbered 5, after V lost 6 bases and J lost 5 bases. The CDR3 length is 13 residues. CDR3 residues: CASRAGGGTEAFF. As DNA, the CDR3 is TGTGCCAGCAGGGCAGGGGGCGGGACTGAAGCTTTCTTT.

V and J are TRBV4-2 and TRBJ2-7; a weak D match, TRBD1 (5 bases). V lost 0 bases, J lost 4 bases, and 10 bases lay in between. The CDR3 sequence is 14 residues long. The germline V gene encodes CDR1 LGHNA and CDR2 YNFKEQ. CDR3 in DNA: TGTGCCAGCAGCCAAGAAGTCAGGGTATACGAGCAGTACTTC. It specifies CASSQEVRVYEQYF.

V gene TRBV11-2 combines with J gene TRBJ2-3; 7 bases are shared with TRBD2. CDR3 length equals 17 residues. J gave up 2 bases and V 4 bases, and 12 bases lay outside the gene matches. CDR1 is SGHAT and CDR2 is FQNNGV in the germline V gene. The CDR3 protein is CASSSLPAGPATDTQYF. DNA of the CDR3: TGTGCCAGCAGCTCCCTTCCAGCGGGACCCGCCACAGATACGCAGTATTTT.

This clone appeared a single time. The CDR3 DNA sequence: TGTGCCAGCAGCTTGGAACAGGGGCACTATGGCTACACCTTC. Its protein is CASSLEQGHYGYTF. This rearrangement joins TRBV7-8 to TRBJ1-2; the match to TRBD1 covers 7 bases. From germline, CDR1 is SGHVS and CDR2 FQNEAQ. V lost 3 bases and J lost 3; bases outside the gene matches: 4. The CDR3 consists of 14 residues.

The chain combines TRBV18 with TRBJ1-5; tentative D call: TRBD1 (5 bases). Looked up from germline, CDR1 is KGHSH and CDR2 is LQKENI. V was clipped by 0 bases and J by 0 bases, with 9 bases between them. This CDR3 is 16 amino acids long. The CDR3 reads CASSPPEGYSNQPQHF. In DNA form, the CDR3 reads TGTGCCAGCTCACCACCGGAGGGGTATAGCAATCAGCCCCAGCATTTT.

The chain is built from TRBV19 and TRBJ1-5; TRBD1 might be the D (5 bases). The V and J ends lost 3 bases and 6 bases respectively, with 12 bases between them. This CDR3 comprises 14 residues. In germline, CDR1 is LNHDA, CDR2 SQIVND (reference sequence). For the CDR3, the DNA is TGTGCCAGTAGTATTTTAGGGGTGAGTCAGCCCCAGCATTTT. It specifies CASSILGVSQPQHF.

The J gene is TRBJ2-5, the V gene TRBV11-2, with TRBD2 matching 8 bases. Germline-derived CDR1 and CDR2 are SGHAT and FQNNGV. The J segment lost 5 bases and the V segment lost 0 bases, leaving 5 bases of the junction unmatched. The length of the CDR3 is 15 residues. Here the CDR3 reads CASSLDSGSEETQYF. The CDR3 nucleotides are TGTGCCAGCAGCTTAGACAGCGGGAGCGAGGAGACCCAGTACTTC.

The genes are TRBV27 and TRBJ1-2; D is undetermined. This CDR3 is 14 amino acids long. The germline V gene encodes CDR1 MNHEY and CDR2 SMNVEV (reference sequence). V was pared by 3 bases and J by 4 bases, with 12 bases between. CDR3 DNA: TGTGCCAGCAGTTTTAGGGAGACAAGCTATGGCTACACCTTC. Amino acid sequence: CASSFRETSYGYTF.

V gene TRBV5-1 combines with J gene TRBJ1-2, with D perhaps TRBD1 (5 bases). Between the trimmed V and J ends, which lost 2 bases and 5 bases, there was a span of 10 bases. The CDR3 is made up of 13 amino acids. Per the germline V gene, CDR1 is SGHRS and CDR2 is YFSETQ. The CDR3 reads CASSFDSSYGYTF. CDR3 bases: TGCGCCAGCAGCTTCGACAGCTCATATGGCTACACCTTC.

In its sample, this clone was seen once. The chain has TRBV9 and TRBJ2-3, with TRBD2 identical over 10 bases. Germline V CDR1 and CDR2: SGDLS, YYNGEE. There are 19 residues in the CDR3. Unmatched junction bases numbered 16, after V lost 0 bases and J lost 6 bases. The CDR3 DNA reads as TGTGCCAGCAGCGTAGTAGACGTTCCTAGCGGGGGTCCATGGGATACGCAGTATTTT. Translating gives CASSVVDVPSGGPWDTQYF.

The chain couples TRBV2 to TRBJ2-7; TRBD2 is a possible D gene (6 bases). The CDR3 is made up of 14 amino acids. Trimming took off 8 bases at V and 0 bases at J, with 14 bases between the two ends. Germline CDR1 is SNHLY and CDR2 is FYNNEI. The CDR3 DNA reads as TGTGCCAGCTTGGAGGGCAGGGACTCCTACGAGCAGTACTTC. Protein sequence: CASLEGRDSYEQYF.